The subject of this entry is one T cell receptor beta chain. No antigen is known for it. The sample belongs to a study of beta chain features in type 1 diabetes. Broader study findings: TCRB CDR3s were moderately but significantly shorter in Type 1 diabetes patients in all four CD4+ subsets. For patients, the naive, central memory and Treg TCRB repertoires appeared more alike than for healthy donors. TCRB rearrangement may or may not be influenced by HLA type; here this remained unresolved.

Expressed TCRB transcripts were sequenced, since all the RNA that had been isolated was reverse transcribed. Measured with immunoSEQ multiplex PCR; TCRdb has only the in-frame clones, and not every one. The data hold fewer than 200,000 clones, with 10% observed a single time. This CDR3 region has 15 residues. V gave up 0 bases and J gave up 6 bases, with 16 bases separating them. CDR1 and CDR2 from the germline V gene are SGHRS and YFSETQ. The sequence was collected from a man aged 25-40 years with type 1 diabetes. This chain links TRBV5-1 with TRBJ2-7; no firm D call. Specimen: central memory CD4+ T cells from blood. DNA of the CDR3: TGCGCCAGCAGCTTGGTTGCCGGCTCAGGTGGCGAGCAGTACTTC. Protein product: CASSLVAGSGGEQYF.